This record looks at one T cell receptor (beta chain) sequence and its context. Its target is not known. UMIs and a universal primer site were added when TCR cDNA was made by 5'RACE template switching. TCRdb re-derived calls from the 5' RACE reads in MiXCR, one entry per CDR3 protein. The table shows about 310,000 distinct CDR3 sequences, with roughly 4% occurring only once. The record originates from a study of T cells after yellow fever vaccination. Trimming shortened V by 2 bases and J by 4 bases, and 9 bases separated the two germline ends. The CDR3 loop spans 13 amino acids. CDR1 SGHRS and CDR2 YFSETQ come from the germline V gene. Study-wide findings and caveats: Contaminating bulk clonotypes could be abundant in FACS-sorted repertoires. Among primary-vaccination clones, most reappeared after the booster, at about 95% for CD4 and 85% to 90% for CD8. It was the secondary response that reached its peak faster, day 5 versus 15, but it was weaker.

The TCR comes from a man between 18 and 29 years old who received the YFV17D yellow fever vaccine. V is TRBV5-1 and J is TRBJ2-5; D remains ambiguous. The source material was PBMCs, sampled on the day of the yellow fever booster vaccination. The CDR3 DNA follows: TGCGCCAGCAGCTTCCTCCCTCCAGAGACCCAGTACTTC. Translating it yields CASSFLPPETQYF.